Below, 2 T cell receptor beta chains from the same sample are listed, as sequenced in a study of cytomegalovirus exposure and HLA in healthy donors. This PCR relied on a set of 60 Vbeta primers and 13 Jbeta primers. The table came from immunoSEQ multiplex PCR; TCRdb's copy has only in-frame clones and leaves some out. The profile shows approximately 190,000 clones, around 75% of them singletons. Sequences were obtained from PBMCs. These receptors were obtained from a woman in her thirties in good health and CMV-seronegative.

The CDR3 region has the DNA TGTGCCAGCAGCTTAAGGGACACGAGCTCTGGAAACACCATATATTTT. This codes for CASSLRDTSSGNTIYF. The chain is built from TRBV7-8 and TRBJ1-3; D possibly corresponds to TRBD1 (6 bases). The length of the CDR3 is 16 residues. Germline CDR1 reads SGHVS; CDR2 reads FQNEAQ. V was pared by 2 bases and J by 0 bases, with 11 bases between.

The chain carries TRBV7-9 and TRBJ2-3; 14 nucleotides match TRBD2. CDR1 and CDR2 from the germline V gene are SEHNR and FQNEAQ (reference sequence). V gave up 1 base and J gave up 3 bases; unmatched junction bases: 3. The CDR3 totals 17 residues. DNA of the CDR3: TGTGCCAGCAGCTTAGGACTAGCGGGGGGGCCAACAGATACGCAGTATTTT. Its protein product is CASSLGLAGGPTDTQYF.